This T cell receptor (beta chain) was profiled in a study of beta chain features in type 1 diabetes. Study-wide background: Summed over all samples, the examined sorted cells came to 85 million to 130 million. Study conclusions and caveats: Moderate but significant shortening of TCRB CDR3s was recorded in all four CD4+ subsets from Type 1 diabetes patients. Among patients, naive, central memory and Treg TCRB repertoires appeared more similar than among healthy donors. Reduced insertions and increased deletions marked VDJ junctions in type 1 diabetes patients.

Staining for CD45RO/CCR7/CD25/CD127/CD95/CD27 allowed sorting of CD4+ naive, central memory, regulatory and stem cell-like memory cells. Germline V CDR1 and CDR2: SGHTA, FQGTGA. With 5 bases removed from V and 3 bases from J, the gap between germline ends came to 11 bases. The CDR3 runs to 14 residues. Expressed TCRB transcripts were sequenced because the isolated RNA had all been reverse transcribed beforehand. TCRdb keeps only in-frame clones here, not all; method: immunoSEQ multiplex PCR. Found here are approximately 120,000 clones, roughly a sixth of them singletons; the top ten hold 2.6%. Worth noting for this clone: Its matching antigen is unknown.

V gene TRBV7-3 combines with J gene TRBJ1-5; D remains unclear. The source is a man aged 18-30 years with type 1 diabetes. Sequenced: central memory CD4+ T cells from blood. The CDR3 reads CASSQVGLNQPQHF. The CDR3 DNA reads TGTGCCAGCAGCCAAGTGGGTCTCAATCAGCCCCAGCATTTT. The variable domain in full, with the rest retrieved from reference TRBV7-3 and TRBJ1-5, is GAGVSQTPSNKVTEKGKYVELRCDPISGHTALYWYRQSLGQGPEFLIYFQGTGAADDSGLPNDRFFAVRPEGSVSTLKIQRTERGDSAVYLCASSQVGLNQPQHFGDGTRLSIL.